These 21 T cell receptor beta chains were sequenced from one sample in a study of OX40 agonist ivuxolimab in advanced cancers. Assay: immunoSEQ multiplex PCR; the TCRdb copy retains only in-frame clones and omits some. The table has tens of thousands of clones, approximately 86% seen once. Source: CD4+ or CD8+ T cells sorted from blood, taken in a trial of the OX40 agonist ivuxolimab. The source of these receptors is an adult with an advanced solid tumor such as melanoma, head and neck, liver or kidney cancer.

This chain connects TRBV30 to TRBJ2-7; 7 bases are a match to TRBD2. This CDR3 has 12 amino acids. The germline CDR1 and CDR2 sequences are GTSNPN and SVGIG (reference sequence). The V gene end was trimmed by 4 bases and the J gene end by 5 bases; junction bases not matched to a gene: 5. DNA of the CDR3: TGTGCCTGGACCGGGAGGTTCGACGAGCAGTACTTC. This translates into CAWTGRFDEQYF.

This clone was seen only a few times. V gene TRBV11-2 combines with J gene TRBJ2-1; TRBD2 aligns across 7 bases. V lost 5 bases and J lost 0; bases outside the gene matches: 7. The CDR3 sequence is 16 residues long. The germline V gene encodes CDR1 SGHAT and CDR2 FQNNGV. In DNA, the CDR3 is TGTGCCAGCAGCGGAGCAGGCGGGAGCTCCTACAATGAGCAGTTCTTC. Its translation: CASSGAGGSSYNEQFF.

The chain recombines TRBV7-9 with TRBJ2-7; D perhaps matches TRBD2 (5 bases). The CDR3 has 12 residues. Trimming cost V 5 bases and J 5 bases, with 10 bases left between them. Germline-derived CDR1 and CDR2 are SEHNR and FQNEAQ (reference sequence). The CDR3 reads CASSPDSHEQYF. CDR3 nucleotide sequence: TGTGCCAGCAGCCCGGACTCGCACGAGCAGTACTTC.

The chain combines TRBV5-1 with TRBJ1-6, with 10 bases aligning to TRBD1. Germline loops: CDR1 SGHRS, CDR2 YFSETQ. The V segment lost 3 bases and the J segment 11 bases; nucleotides outside the gene matches: 11. This CDR3 has 16 amino acids. DNA for the CDR3: TGCGCCAGCAGCTCGGGGGCGGGACAGGGGTTGGCACCCCTCCACTTT. It yields the protein CASSSGAGQGLAPLHF.

This clone is deemed medium-sized. The chain recombines TRBV5-6 with TRBJ2-7; D call uncertain. This CDR3 has 13 amino acids. Germline V gene sequence: CDR1 SGHDT, CDR2 YYEEEE. V gave up 2 bases and J gave up 1 base, with 7 bases separating them. The CDR3 bases are TGTGCCAGCAGCTTAGGCAGGTCCTACGAGCAGTACTTC. Amino acids: CASSLGRSYEQYF.

V is TRBV7-9 and J is TRBJ1-1; D gene unclear. Trimming cost V 5 bases and J 0 bases, with 13 bases left between them. CDR3 length equals 15 residues. Germline values: CDR1 SEHNR, CDR2 FQNEAQ (reference sequence). The CDR3 sequence: CASSPPLPVNTEAFF. CDR3 DNA: TGTGCCAGCAGCCCGCCCCTCCCGGTGAACACTGAAGCTTTCTTT.

This chain joins TRBV5-1 and TRBJ2-4; D is possibly TRBD1 (5 bases). In germline, CDR1 is SGHRS, CDR2 YFSETQ. Between the trimmed V and J ends, which lost 0 bases and 2 bases, there was a span of 15 bases. The CDR3 has 17 residues. As DNA, the CDR3 is TGCGCCAGCAGCTTGGCCGAAGGACAACTTACCAAAAACATTCAGTACTTC. This sequence encodes CASSLAEGQLTKNIQYF.

This chain joins TRBV11-1 and TRBJ1-1; a weak D match, TRBD1 (6 bases). This CDR3 is built from 12 residues. In germline, CDR1 is SGHAT, CDR2 FQDESV (reference sequence). Trimming removed 5 bases at V and 6 bases at J, with 10 bases between. The CDR3 DNA sequence: TGTGCCAGCAGCCACCAGGGGCCTGAAGCTTTCTTT. Its translation is CASSHQGPEAFF.

This clone came up once. The chain couples TRBV2 to TRBJ2-2, with D possibly being TRBD1 or TRBD2 (5 bases each). Trimming stripped 5 bases from V and 4 bases from J, with 14 bases between. Germline lookup yields CDR1 SNHLY and CDR2 FYNNEI. The CDR3 consists of 15 residues. CDR3 nucleotides: TGTGCCAGCAGTTCCGGGACGTTAAGCACCGGGGAGCTGTTTTTT. This gives the protein CASSSGTLSTGELFF.

V usage is TRBV27 and J usage is TRBJ2-7; the D gene could be TRBD1 or TRBD2 (6 bases each). The CDR3 has 15 residues. V lost 3 bases and J lost 0, with 12 bases in between. Germline V gene lookup returns CDR1 MNHEY and CDR2 SMNVEV (reference sequence). The CDR3 sequence is CASSLTGAGSYEQYF. The CDR3 DNA follows: TGTGCCAGCAGTTTGACGGGGGCGGGCTCCTACGAGCAGTACTTC.

CDR3 sequence reads: CASSPGHPYPGELFF. CDR3 nucleotides: TGTGCCAGCAGCCCGGGACACCCTTACCCCGGGGAGCTGTTTTTT. The chain links TRBV5-6 to TRBJ2-2; D might be TRBD1 (6 bases). The CDR3 consists of 15 residues. Looked up from germline, CDR1 is SGHDT and CDR2 is YYEEEE. V was trimmed by 4 bases and J by 6 bases, leaving 16 bases between them.

V is TRBV5-5 and J is TRBJ2-5; possible D gene TRBD1, 6 bases. Germline-derived CDR1 and CDR2 are SGHKS and YYEKEE (reference sequence). The CDR3 is 17 amino acids. V lost 0 bases, J lost 5 bases, and 20 bases lay in between. This CDR3 is CASSLESARRGWETQYF. CDR3 sequence (DNA): TGTGCCAGCAGCTTGGAAAGCGCCCGCAGGGGTTGGGAGACCCAGTACTTC.

This clone was observed a handful of times. The chain employs TRBV6-6 and TRBJ1-3; 8 nucleotides match TRBD1. Germline CDR1 and CDR2: MNHNY and SVGAGI (reference sequence). The J segment lost 11 bases and the V segment lost 0 bases, leaving 3 bases of the junction unmatched. This CDR3 is 13 amino acids long. The CDR3 protein is CASSYSLTGAIYF. CDR3 sequence (DNA): TGTGCCAGCAGTTACTCCTTGACAGGGGCCATATATTTT.

This sequence joins TRBV25-1 and TRBJ2-7; D ambiguous. Trimming took off 0 bases at V and 9 bases at J, with 9 bases between the two ends. CDR3 length: 12 amino acids. The V gene's germline CDR1 is MGHDK and CDR2 SYGVNS. CDR3 in DNA: TGTGCCAGCAGTGAATATAGATCGGGGCAGTACTTC. Protein sequence: CASSEYRSGQYF.

There are a few counts of this clone. The V call is TRBV7-6, the J call TRBJ1-1; D might be TRBD1 (6 bases). CDR3 length equals 14 residues. Germline lookup yields CDR1 SGHVS and CDR2 FNYEAQ. The V gene lost 4 bases and the J gene lost 3 bases, with 12 bases spanning the gap. In DNA, the CDR3 is TGTGCCAGCAGCTCGGGACAACCCCACACTGAAGCTTTCTTT. Translating it yields CASSSGQPHTEAFF.

The chain recombines TRBV7-9 with TRBJ2-1; TRBD2 is a possible D gene (5 bases). Germline V CDR1 and CDR2: SEHNR, FQNEAQ (reference sequence). The CDR3 runs to 17 residues. Trimming removed 5 bases from V and 4 bases from J, with 21 bases in between. The CDR3 nucleotides read TGTGCCAGCAGCACGCGTCGGCGGGCGGAAACATACAATGAGCAGTTCTTC. Translating it yields CASSTRRRAETYNEQFF.

V is TRBV29-1 and J is TRBJ2-7, with D maybe TRBD1 (6 bases). Germline loops: CDR1 SQVTM, CDR2 ANQGSEA. This CDR3 spans 12 amino acids. V was pared by 4 bases and J by 4 bases, with 11 bases between. CDR3 residues: CSVGAGAYEQYF. The CDR3 nucleotides read TGCAGCGTTGGAGCAGGGGCATACGAGCAGTACTTC.

This clone was seen only once. The rearrangement uses TRBV18 and TRBJ1-1; a possible D gene is TRBD1 (5 bases). Germline CDR1 is KGHSH and CDR2 is LQKENI. The CDR3 is 14 amino acids. V was trimmed by 4 bases and J by 3 bases, leaving 12 bases between them. The DNA of the CDR3 is TGTGCCAGCTCACTCACGGGGGGGTACACTGAAGCTTTCTTT. Its translation is CASSLTGGYTEAFF.

This clone has just one count. Here the CDR3 reads CASSPRQSSGNTIYF. In nucleotides, the CDR3 is TGTGCCAGCAGCCCAAGGCAAAGCTCTGGAAACACCATATATTTT. The chain couples TRBV2 to TRBJ1-3; D is ambiguous. Germline V gives CDR1 SNHLY, CDR2 FYNNEI. The V and J ends lost 6 bases and 0 bases respectively, with 12 bases between them. The CDR3 is made up of 15 amino acids. Full variable domain (remainder filled in from reference TRBV2 and TRBJ1-3): EPEVTQTPSHQVTQMGQEVILRCVPISNHLYFYWYRQILGQKVEFLVSFYNNEISEKSEIFDDQFSVERPDGSNFTLKIRSTKLEDSAMYFCASSPRQSSGNTIYFGEGSWLTVV.

This chain joins TRBV5-6 and TRBJ2-1; 10 bases fit TRBD2. Germline CDR1 reads SGHDT; CDR2 reads YYEEEE. The ends lost 5 bases at V and 5 bases at J; junction bases unmatched: 1. The CDR3 length is 13 residues. CDR3 coding DNA: TGTGCCAGCAGAAGCGGGAGGGACAATGAGCAGTTCTTC. Its translation is CASRSGRDNEQFF.

The chain recombines TRBV6-1 with TRBJ1-1; D possibly corresponds to TRBD1 (5 bases). The CDR3 covers 13 residues. Trimming pared 3 bases from V and 5 bases from J, leaving 10 bases between. Germline V gene lookup returns CDR1 MNHNS and CDR2 SASEGT. DNA for the CDR3: TGTGCCAGCAGTGATCTAGGGGTAACTGAAGCTTTCTTT. Protein sequence: CASSDLGVTEAFF.